This T cell receptor beta chain was retrieved from a study of blood T cells in healthy people across ages. Study-wide results and limits: The study lacked donor CMV status, which possibly confounded expanded clonotype changes. Long-lived donors exceeded aged donors in naive CD4+ cells and diversity. One million T cells yielded diversity estimates that were considered underestimates.

Each donor supplied roughly 10 milliliters of peripheral blood. CDR1 is SNHLY, CDR2 FYNNEI, per germline. V shed 6 bases and J shed 0 bases, with 9 bases lying between them. This CDR3 has 14 residues. Through a sample-barcoded 5' primer and a J-beta primer mix, a second PCR was run for about 6 to 11 cycles. MiXCR, applied by TCRdb to the 5' RACE reads, yields one record per CDR3 protein. The sample gives roughly 700,000 distinct CDR3 sequences, around half of which show up once; under 35% is in the top ten. This clonotype was seen many times. Its antigen is not known. The TCR sequence derives from an older woman in good health. The chain has TRBV2 and TRBJ1-3; D not resolved. The sample consisted of blood. The CDR3 is CASSPDLSGNTIYF. CDR3 nucleotide sequence: TGTGCCAGCAGCCCAGACCTCTCTGGAAACACCATATATTTT.